Described below is a single T cell receptor (beta chain) sequence and its context. What it binds is not known. Trimming took 0 bases from V and 5 from J; bases not matched to a gene: 6. The germline V gene encodes CDR1 ENHRY and CDR2 SYGVKD. This CDR3 has 16 amino acids. TCRdb's copy holds only in-frame clones and misses some; the assay was immunoSEQ multiplex PCR. The sample records under 65,000 clones, approximately 89% being singletons. This record belongs to a study of cytomegalovirus exposure and HLA in healthy donors. Study-level points and caveats: Some public TCRs appeared in many individuals, while most sequences were rare.

The sample consisted of PBMCs. This sequence was found in a woman between 18 and 29 years old in good health and CMV-seropositive. The gene calls are TRBV10-3 and TRBJ1-5; the match to TRBD1 covers 8 bases. CDR3 in amino acids: CAISESGRGRDQPQHF. The DNA for the CDR3 is TGTGCCATCAGTGAGTCGGGCAGGGGGCGCGATCAGCCCCAGCATTTT.